Included here is one TCR beta chain sequence, with context. This CDR3 spans 14 amino acids. Trimming cost V 0 bases and J 8 bases, with 12 bases left between them. The V gene's germline CDR1 is SGDLS and CDR2 YYNGEE. This specimen belongs to a study of cytomegalovirus exposure and HLA in healthy donors. The PCR ran on 60 Vbeta and 13 Jbeta primers. This table comes from immunoSEQ multiplex PCR, and its TCRdb copy is limited to in-frame clones, with some not included. The data show under 300,000 clones, 65% to 85% seen once. The sample was PBMCs. The sequence derives from a female donor in good health and CMV-seronegative. The V gene is TRBV9, the J gene TRBJ2-1; possible D gene TRBD2, 5 bases. The CDR3 bases are TGTGCCAGCAGCGTAGCTCGCGGGCTCGATGAGCAGTTCTTC. Translating gives CASSVARGLDEQFF.